This T cell receptor (beta chain) emerged from a study of blood T cell repertoires in COVID-19. As for the study in general: There were acute and convalescent COVID-19 samples, and they came from the United States, Italy and Spain.

The CDR3 sequence is 15 residues long. V shed 4 bases, J shed 6 bases, and the junction held 10 bases outside the gene matches. The V gene's germline CDR1 is MNHEY and CDR2 SMNVEV (reference sequence). Original methodology: The assay estimated nucleated cells by amplifying reference gene primers. The data were produced by immunoSEQ multiplex PCR, yet TCRdb's version contains in-frame clones alone and is incomplete. V and J calls and clone size are given by that table; D and trimming were obtained from the DNA. Among 150,000 to 200,000 clones listed, roughly 84% were seen once. The source is a woman aged 70-85 years with COVID-19, enrolled during active disease. Sequencing was carried out using peripheral blood. The V gene is TRBV27, the J gene TRBJ1-2; 8 bases line up with TRBD1. CDR3 in DNA: TGTGCCAGCAGTTGGCATAAGACAGGGGTGGATGGCTACACCTTC. This encodes CASSWHKTGVDGYTF.